The clone carrying this T cell receptor (beta chain) has a count of ten or more. The target antigen is unknown. The data are from a study of CD8 T cells in ankylosing spondylitis. Study results and caveats: It was reported that disease-linked clones were significantly enriched in matched ankylosing spondylitis synovial fluid. A motif of under ten highly homologous TCR beta variants was seen as apparently characteristic of ankylosing spondylitis blood. A subset of motif variants has previously been described in the synovial fluid and blood of reactive arthritis.

V lost 6 bases to trimming and J lost 3 bases, with 12 bases between them. The CDR3 is 13 residues long. The TCR beta libraries were generated through quantitative 5'-RACE incorporating molecular barcodes. TCRdb reprocessed the 5' RACE reads via MiXCR and lists one record per CDR3 protein. The table has about 240,000 distinct CDR3 sequences, under 12% seen once. The clonotype was recovered from a male donor with ankylosing spondylitis or in good health (not recorded which). Sequenced sample: blood, either unsorted or a sorted T cell fraction (not recorded which). The rearrangement joins TRBV12-3 or TRBV12-4 to TRBJ2-7; tentative D call: TRBD2 (6 bases). CDR3 sequence: CASSLGLIYEQYF. The CDR3 bases are TGTGCCAGCAGCCTGGGACTCATCTACGAGCAGTACTTC.